This entry lists 17 T cell receptor beta chains sequenced from one sample in a study of OX40 agonist ivuxolimab in advanced cancers. TCRdb's table, derived via immunoSEQ multiplex PCR, lists solely in-frame clones and lacks some. The data show about 140,000 clones, less than 95% seen once. The specimen was CD4+ or CD8+ T cells sorted from blood, collected in a trial of the OX40 agonist ivuxolimab. The source is an adult with an advanced solid tumor such as melanoma, head and neck, liver or kidney cancer.

The genes are TRBV2 and TRBJ1-1; D ambiguous. Trimming left V 6 bases short and J 0 bases short, with 2 bases between. This CDR3 has 11 amino acids. Per germline, CDR1 SNHLY and CDR2 FYNNEI. The DNA of the CDR3 is TGTGCCAGCAGGTTGAACACTGAAGCTTTCTTT. It translates to CASRLNTEAFF.

This clone appeared a single time. The chain couples TRBV5-4 to TRBJ1-4; 9 nucleotides line up with TRBD1. The CDR3 consists of 17 residues. The V gene's germline CDR1 is SGHNT and CDR2 YYREEE (reference sequence). With V trimmed by 0 bases and J by 4 bases, 7 bases remained unmatched. The CDR3 DNA sequence: TGTGCCAGCAGCTTGGGGGGACAGGGAATCCATAATGAAAAACTGTTTTTT. Its translation is CASSLGGQGIHNEKLFF.

The CDR3 is CASSPRDYYNEQFF. The CDR3 region has the DNA TGTGCCAGCTCCCCAAGGGACTACTACAATGAGCAGTTCTTC. The chain carries TRBV18 and TRBJ2-1; 7 nucleotides line up with TRBD2. Germline trimming cut 6 bases from V and 3 bases from J; bases unmatched to any gene: 5. CDR1 is KGHSH and CDR2 is LQKENI in the germline V gene. This CDR3 is 14 amino acids long.

The chain employs TRBV18 and TRBJ2-7, with 7 bases lining up with TRBD1. The germline V gene has CDR1 KGHSH and CDR2 LQKENI. Trimming cost V 3 bases and J 3 bases; bases outside gene matches: 8. CDR3 length equals 15 residues. Here the CDR3 DNA reads TGTGCCAGCTCACCTCCCGGGACAGTTCTCTACGAGCAGTACTTC. This encodes CASSPPGTVLYEQYF.

The chain joins TRBV19 to TRBJ1-5, with 8 bases lining up with TRBD1. V gave up 4 bases and J gave up 3 bases; unmatched junction bases: 2. The CDR3 extends over 14 amino acids. Germline loops: CDR1 LNHDA, CDR2 SQIVND (reference sequence). CDR3 loop: CASSKTGVNQPQHF. The CDR3 DNA sequence: TGTGCCAGTAGTAAGACAGGGGTCAATCAGCCCCAGCATTTT.

The chain has TRBV28 and TRBJ1-2, with D perhaps TRBD1 (5 bases). V was shortened by 6 bases and J by 8 bases, with 16 bases between the two germline ends. Germline assignment: CDR1 MDHEN and CDR2 SYDVKM. The CDR3 is 13 residues long. The CDR3 region is CASRATGAGGYTF. As DNA, the CDR3 is TGTGCCAGCAGGGCAACAGGAGCGGGAGGCTACACCTTC.

V gene TRBV30 combines with J gene TRBJ2-5, with unresolved D. Deletions cut 1 base from V and 9 bases from J, with 18 bases between. The CDR3 spans 14 residues. CDR1 and CDR2 from the germline V gene are GTSNPN and SVGIG (reference sequence). The CDR3 reads CAWSGTERLKAQYF. The CDR3 DNA reads TGTGCCTGGAGTGGCACTGAGCGTCTCAAGGCCCAGTACTTC.

The chain links TRBV9 to TRBJ2-2; a weak D match, TRBD1 (6 bases). The CDR3 is 14 amino acids. Germline CDR1 SGDLS, CDR2 YYNGEE. With 4 bases removed from V and 7 bases from J, the gap between germline ends came to 14 bases. CDR3 loop: CASSPQGTDGELFF. The CDR3 bases are TGTGCCAGCAGCCCGCAGGGGACGGACGGGGAGCTGTTTTTT.

This chain links TRBV5-1 with TRBJ2-5; D is perhaps TRBD1 (5 bases). CDR1 is SGHRS, CDR2 YFSETQ, per germline. The CDR3 runs to 15 residues. V was shortened by 0 bases and J by 1 base, with 10 bases between the two germline ends. CDR3: CASSLGAGFQETQYF. In nucleotides, the CDR3 is TGCGCCAGCAGCTTGGGGGCAGGGTTCCAAGAGACCCAGTACTTC.

The chain links TRBV18 to TRBJ2-3; tentatively, D is TRBD1 (5 bases). Trimming left V 6 bases short and J 4 bases short, with 11 bases between. CDR3 length equals 13 residues. Germline CDR1 and CDR2: KGHSH and LQKENI. The CDR3 nucleotides read TGTGCCAGCTCCCCGGACACCGCAGATACGCAGTATTTT. It codes for CASSPDTADTQYF. The full variable domain, in which reference TRBV18 and TRBJ2-3 provide the parts outside the CDR3, is NAGVMQNPRHLVRRRGQEARLRCSPMKGHSHVYWYRQLPEEGLKFMVYLQKENIIDESGMPKERFSAEFPKEGPSILRIQQVVRGDSAAYFCASSPDTADTQYFGPGTRLTVL.

This sequence joins TRBV28 and TRBJ1-2, with D possibly being TRBD1 (6 bases). CDR3 length equals 13 residues. Germline CDR1 and CDR2: MDHEN and SYDVKM. Trimming removed 8 bases from V and 0 bases from J, with 10 bases in between. The CDR3 is CASGDTSNYGYTF. CDR3 nucleotides: TGTGCCAGCGGGGACACTTCTAACTATGGCTACACCTTC.

The gene calls are TRBV18 and TRBJ1-1, with D perhaps TRBD1 (5 bases). Germline CDR1 is KGHSH and CDR2 is LQKENI. The CDR3 runs 14 residues. The V gene lost 3 bases and the J gene lost 2 bases, with 10 bases spanning the gap. The CDR3 sequence is CASSPGRQNTEAFF. The CDR3 nucleotides read TGTGCCAGCTCACCGGGACGGCAAAACACTGAAGCTTTCTTT.

J is TRBJ1-2 and V is TRBV6-5; D unresolved. From germline, CDR1 is MNHEY and CDR2 SVGAGI. This CDR3 is built from 16 residues. V gave up 2 bases and J gave up 4 bases, with 17 bases separating them. The chain's CDR3 is CASSYGSYDGVYGYTF. CDR3 DNA sequence: TGTGCCAGCAGTTACGGTTCGTACGACGGGGTCTATGGCTACACCTTC.

This chain connects TRBV28 to TRBJ1-2, with 7 bases fitting TRBD1. In germline, CDR1 is MDHEN, CDR2 SYDVKM. After removal of 8 bases from V and 4 bases from J, the junction contained 10 bases not matched to a gene. This CDR3 comprises 14 residues. CDR3 coding DNA: TGTGCCAGCTCCGCGGGGGGACAGATCTATGGCTACACCTTC. It translates to CASSAGGQIYGYTF.

V gene TRBV7-2 combines with J gene TRBJ2-3; 9 nucleotides agree with TRBD1. This CDR3 has 15 residues. Per the germline V gene, CDR1 is SGHTA and CDR2 is FQGNSA. The J segment lost 5 bases and the V segment lost 4 bases, leaving 7 bases of the junction unmatched. For the CDR3, the DNA is TGTGCCAGCAGCTCTTACAGGGGGCGCGGAGATACGCAGTATTTT. Translated: CASSSYRGRGDTQYF.

This rearrangement joins TRBV10-3 to TRBJ2-1; D is ambiguous. The CDR3 consists of 14 residues. V dropped 3 bases and J dropped 5 bases, with 11 bases sitting between them. CDR1 is ENHRY, CDR2 SYGVKD, per germline. CDR3 residues: CAISELSYNNEQFF. CDR3 DNA: TGTGCCATCAGTGAATTATCCTACAACAATGAGCAGTTCTTC.

The rearrangement joins TRBV2 to TRBJ2-3; weak D call: TRBD2 (6 bases). The germline gives CDR1 SNHLY, CDR2 FYNNEI. The CDR3 extends over 15 amino acids. Trimming removed 8 bases from V and 2 bases from J, with 17 bases in between. The CDR3 DNA is TGTGCCAGCGCCCGAGTTGAGGGACTCACAGATACGCAGTATTTT. Its translation: CASARVEGLTDTQYF.